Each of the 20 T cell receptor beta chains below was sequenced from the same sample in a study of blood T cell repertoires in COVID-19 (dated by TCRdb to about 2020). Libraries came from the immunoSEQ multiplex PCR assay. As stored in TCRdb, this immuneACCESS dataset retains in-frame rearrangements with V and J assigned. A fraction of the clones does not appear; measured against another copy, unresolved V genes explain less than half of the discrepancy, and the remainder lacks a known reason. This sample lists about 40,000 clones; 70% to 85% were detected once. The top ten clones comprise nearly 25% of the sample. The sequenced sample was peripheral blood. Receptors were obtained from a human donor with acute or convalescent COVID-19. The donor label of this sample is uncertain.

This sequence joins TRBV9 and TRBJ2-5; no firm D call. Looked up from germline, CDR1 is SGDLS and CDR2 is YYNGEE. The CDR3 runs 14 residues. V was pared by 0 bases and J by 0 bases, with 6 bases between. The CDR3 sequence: CASSVESNQETQYF. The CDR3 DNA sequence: TGTGCCAGCAGCGTAGAGTCTAACCAAGAGACCCAGTACTTC.

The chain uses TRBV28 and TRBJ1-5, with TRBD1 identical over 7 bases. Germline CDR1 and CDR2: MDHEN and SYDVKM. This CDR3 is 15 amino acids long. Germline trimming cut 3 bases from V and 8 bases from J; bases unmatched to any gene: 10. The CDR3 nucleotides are TGTGCCAGCAGTTTCCAAGGGGGCTTTAAGGAGCCCCAGCATTTT. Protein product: CASSFQGGFKEPQHF.

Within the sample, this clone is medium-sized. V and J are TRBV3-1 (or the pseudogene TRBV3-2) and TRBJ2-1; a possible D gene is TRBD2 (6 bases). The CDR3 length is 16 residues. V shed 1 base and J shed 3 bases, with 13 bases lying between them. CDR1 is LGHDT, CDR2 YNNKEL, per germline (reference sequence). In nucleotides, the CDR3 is TGTGCCAGCAGCCAAGGGGGAGCGGAGGGCTACAATGAGCAGTTCTTC. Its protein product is CASSQGGAEGYNEQFF.

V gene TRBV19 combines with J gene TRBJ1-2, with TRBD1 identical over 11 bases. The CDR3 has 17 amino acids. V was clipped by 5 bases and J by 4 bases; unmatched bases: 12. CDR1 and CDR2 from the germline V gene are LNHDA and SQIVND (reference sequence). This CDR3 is CASSAGQGVGVGYGYTF. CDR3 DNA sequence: TGTGCCAGTAGTGCGGGACAGGGGGTTGGCGTCGGCTATGGCTACACCTTC.

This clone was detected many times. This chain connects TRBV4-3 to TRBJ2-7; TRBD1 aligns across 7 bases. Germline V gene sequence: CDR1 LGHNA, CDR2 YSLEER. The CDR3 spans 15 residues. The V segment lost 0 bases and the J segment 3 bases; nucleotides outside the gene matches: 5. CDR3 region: CASSQDWAGGYEQYF. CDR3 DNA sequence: TGCGCCAGCAGCCAAGACTGGGCAGGGGGCTACGAGCAGTACTTC.

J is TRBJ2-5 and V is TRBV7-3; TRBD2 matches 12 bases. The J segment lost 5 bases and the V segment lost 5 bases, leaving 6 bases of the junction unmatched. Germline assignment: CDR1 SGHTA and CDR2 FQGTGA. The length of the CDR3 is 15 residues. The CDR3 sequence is CASSPRLAGVETQYF. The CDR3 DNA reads TGTGCCAGCAGCCCGCGACTAGCGGGGGTTGAGACCCAGTACTTC.

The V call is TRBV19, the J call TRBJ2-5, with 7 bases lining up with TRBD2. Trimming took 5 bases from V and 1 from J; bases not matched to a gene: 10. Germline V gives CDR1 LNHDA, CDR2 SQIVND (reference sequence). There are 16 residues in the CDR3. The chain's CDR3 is CASSPRVAGIQETQYF. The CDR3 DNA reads TGTGCCAGTAGTCCTCGGGTAGCGGGTATCCAAGAGACCCAGTACTTC.

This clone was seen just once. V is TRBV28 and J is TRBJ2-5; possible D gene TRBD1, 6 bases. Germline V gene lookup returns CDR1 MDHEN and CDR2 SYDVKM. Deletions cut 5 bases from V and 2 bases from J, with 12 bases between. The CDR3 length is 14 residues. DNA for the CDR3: TGTGCCAGCAGTAAGGCAGGGGCGCAAGAGACCCAGTACTTC. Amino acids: CASSKAGAQETQYF. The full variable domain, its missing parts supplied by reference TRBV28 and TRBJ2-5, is DVKVTQSSRYLVKRTGEKVFLECVQDMDHENMFWYRQDPGLGLRLIYFSYDVKMKEKGDIPEGYSVSREKKERFSLILESASTNQTSMYLCASSKAGAQETQYFGPGTRLLVL.

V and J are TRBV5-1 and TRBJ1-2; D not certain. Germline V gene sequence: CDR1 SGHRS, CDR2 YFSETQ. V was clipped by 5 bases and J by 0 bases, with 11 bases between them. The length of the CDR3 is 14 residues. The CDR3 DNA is TGCGCCAGCAGACCCCAGACATCTAACTATGGCTACACCTTC. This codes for CASRPQTSNYGYTF.

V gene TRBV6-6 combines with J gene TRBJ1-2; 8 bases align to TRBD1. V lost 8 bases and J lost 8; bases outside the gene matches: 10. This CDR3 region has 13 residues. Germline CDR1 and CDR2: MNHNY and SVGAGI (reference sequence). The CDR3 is CASGATGDRGYTF. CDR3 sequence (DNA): TGTGCCAGCGGGGCGACAGGGGATCGGGGCTACACCTTC.

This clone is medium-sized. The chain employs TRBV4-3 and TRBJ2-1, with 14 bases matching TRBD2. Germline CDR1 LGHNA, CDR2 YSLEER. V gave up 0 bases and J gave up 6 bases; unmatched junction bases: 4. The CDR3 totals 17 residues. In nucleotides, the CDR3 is TGCGCCAGCAGCCAAGAAGGACTAGCGGGGGGACTCAATGAGCAGTTCTTC. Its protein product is CASSQEGLAGGLNEQFF.

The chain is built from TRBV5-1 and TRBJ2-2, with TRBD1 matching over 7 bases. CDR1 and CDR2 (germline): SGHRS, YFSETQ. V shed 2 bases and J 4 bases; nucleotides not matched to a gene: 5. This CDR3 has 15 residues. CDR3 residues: CASSLQGSGTGELFF. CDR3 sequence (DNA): TGCGCCAGCAGCTTACAGGGGTCCGGCACCGGGGAGCTGTTTTTT.

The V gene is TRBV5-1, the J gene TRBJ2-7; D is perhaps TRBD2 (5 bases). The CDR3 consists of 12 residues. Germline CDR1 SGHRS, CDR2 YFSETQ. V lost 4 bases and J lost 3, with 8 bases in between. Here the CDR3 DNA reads TGCGCCAGCAGCCCGGCGGGCTACGAGCAGTACTTC. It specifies CASSPAGYEQYF.

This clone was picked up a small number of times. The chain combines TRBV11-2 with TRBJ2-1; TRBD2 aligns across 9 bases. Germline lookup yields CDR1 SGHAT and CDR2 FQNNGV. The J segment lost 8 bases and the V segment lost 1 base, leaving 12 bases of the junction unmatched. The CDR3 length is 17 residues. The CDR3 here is CASSLGRRREGLDEQFF. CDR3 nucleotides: TGTGCCAGCAGCTTAGGGAGGCGGCGGGAGGGCCTGGATGAGCAGTTCTTC.

The CDR3 bases are TGTGCCAGCAGCTTAATTGCGGGGAGCACAGATACGCAGTATTTT. Translation gives CASSLIAGSTDTQYF. J is TRBJ2-3 and V is TRBV7-6; D is perhaps TRBD2 (6 bases). The CDR3 extends over 15 amino acids. Per the germline V gene, CDR1 is SGHVS and CDR2 is FNYEAQ. V was shortened by 2 bases and J by 0 bases, with 9 bases between the two germline ends.

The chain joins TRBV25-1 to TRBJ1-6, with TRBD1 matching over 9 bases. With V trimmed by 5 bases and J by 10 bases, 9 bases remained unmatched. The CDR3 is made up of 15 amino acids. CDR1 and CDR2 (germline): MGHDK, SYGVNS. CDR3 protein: CASSSVQGAGSPLHF. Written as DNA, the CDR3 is TGTGCCAGCAGTTCCGTACAGGGGGCCGGGTCACCCCTCCACTTT.

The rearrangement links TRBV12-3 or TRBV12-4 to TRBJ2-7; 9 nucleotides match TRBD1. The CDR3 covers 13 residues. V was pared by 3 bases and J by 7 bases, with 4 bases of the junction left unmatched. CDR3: CASSFGTGREQYF. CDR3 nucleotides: TGTGCCAGCAGTTTCGGGACAGGGCGGGAGCAGTACTTC.

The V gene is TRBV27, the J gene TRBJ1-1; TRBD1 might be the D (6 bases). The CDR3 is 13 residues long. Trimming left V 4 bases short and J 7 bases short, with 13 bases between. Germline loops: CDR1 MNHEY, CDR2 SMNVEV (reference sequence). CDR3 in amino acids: CASSSGTMIEAFF. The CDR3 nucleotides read TGTGCCAGCAGTTCCGGGACAATGATTGAAGCTTTCTTT.

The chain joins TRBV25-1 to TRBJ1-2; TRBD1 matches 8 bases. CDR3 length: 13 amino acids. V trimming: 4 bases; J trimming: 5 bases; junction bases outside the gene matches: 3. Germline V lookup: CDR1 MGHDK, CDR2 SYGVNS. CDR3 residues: CASSADRAYGYTF. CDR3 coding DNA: TGTGCCAGCAGTGCGGACAGGGCGTATGGCTACACCTTC.

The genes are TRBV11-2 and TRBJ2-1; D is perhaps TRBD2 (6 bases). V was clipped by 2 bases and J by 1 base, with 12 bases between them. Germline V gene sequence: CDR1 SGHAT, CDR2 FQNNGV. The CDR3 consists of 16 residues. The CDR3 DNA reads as TGTGCCAGCAGCTTACCTCTGGCGGGATCCTACAATGAGCAGTTCTTC. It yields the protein CASSLPLAGSYNEQFF.